The 31 T cell receptor beta chains given below trace back to one sample, sequenced in a study of T cells in Graves' hyperthyroidism and ophthalmopathy. Amplification of TCR beta CDR3 regions was performed using RNA transcripts as template. Using the HTBI primer set, a first-round RT-PCR was run on the TCR CDR3. TCRdb passed the multiplex PCR reads through MiXCR, listing each CDR3 protein once. Of fewer than 450,000 distinct CDR3 sequences in the sample, nearly 15% are singletons; the top ten hold roughly a fifth. Sequencing used blood. These receptors all stem from a woman aged 60-75 years with Graves' ophthalmopathy.

The sample holds many counts of this clonotype. This chain uses TRBV3-1 with TRBJ1-3; D is unresolved. Germline CDR1 reads LGHDT; CDR2 reads YNNKEL (reference sequence). The CDR3 is 15 residues long. V was shortened by 4 bases and J by 0 bases, with 10 bases between the two germline ends. This CDR3 is CASSPKTRSGNTIYF. The CDR3 DNA reads as TGTGCCAGCAGCCCTAAGACCCGCTCTGGAAACACCATATATTTT.

This clonotype was picked up many times. The chain recombines TRBV20-1 with TRBJ2-1; D may be TRBD2 (6 bases). The CDR3 consists of 12 residues. V was shortened by 2 bases and J by 8 bases, with 10 bases between the two germline ends. Germline loops: CDR1 DFQATT, CDR2 SNEGSKA (reference sequence). CDR3 nucleotides: TGCAGTGCTAGAAGGCTAGCGTATGAGCAGTTCTTC. Residues: CSARRLAYEQFF.

As to this clonotype: A much larger clone sits a single nucleotide away, making a read error possible. J is TRBJ1-2 and V is TRBV3-1; no definite D call. V lost 0 bases to trimming and J lost 8 bases, with 7 bases between them. In germline, CDR1 is LGHDT, CDR2 YNNKEL (reference sequence). The CDR3 consists of 12 residues. The DNA of the CDR3 is TGTGCCAGCAGCCAAGACCAGGCGGGCTACACCTTC. Translation: CASSQDQAGYTF.

This clonotype was seen more than once but under ten times. Given a much more abundant clone one base away, this may be a read error. This rearrangement joins TRBV6-5 to TRBJ2-7; D is possibly TRBD2 (5 bases). With 4 bases removed from V and 9 bases from J, the gap between germline ends came to 10 bases. Germline V CDR1 and CDR2: MNHEY, SVGAGI. The CDR3 covers 11 residues. This chain's CDR3 is CASSCSGGQYF. The CDR3 nucleotides read TGTGCCAGCAGTTGCTCCGGAGGGCAGTACTTC.

This clonotype came up many times. This chain connects TRBV20-1 to TRBJ2-1, with 8 bases lining up with TRBD1. Germline-derived CDR1 and CDR2 are DFQATT and SNEGSKA (reference sequence). There are 16 residues in the CDR3. Trimming at V came to 4 bases and at J to 3 bases, leaving 11 bases not matched to a gene. The chain's CDR3 is CSATQPRQGNYNEQFF. The CDR3 coding sequence is TGCAGTGCTACCCAGCCACGACAGGGGAACTACAATGAGCAGTTCTTC.

The chain recombines TRBV19 with TRBJ2-3, with 8 bases aligning to TRBD2. V was clipped by 4 bases and J by 2 bases; unmatched bases: 5. CDR1 is LNHDA, CDR2 SQIVND, per germline (reference sequence). This CDR3 is built from 15 residues. Here the CDR3 DNA reads TGTGCCAGTAGTACGGGAGGGATAAACACAGATACGCAGTATTTT. It codes for CASSTGGINTDTQYF.

This clonotype has just a few counts. CDR3 sequence reads: CASSQALGAGYTF. CDR3 in DNA: TGTGCCAGCAGCCAGGCCCTGGGGGCCGGCTACACCTTC. V is TRBV14 and J is TRBJ1-2, with D possibly being TRBD1 (6 bases). With 3 bases removed from V and 8 bases from J, the gap between germline ends came to 13 bases. This CDR3 contains 13 residues. Germline loops: CDR1 SGHDN, CDR2 FVKESK.

This sequence joins TRBV7-9 and TRBJ1-1; a weak D match, TRBD1 (5 bases). V was pared by 4 bases and J by 5 bases, with 8 bases between. Germline CDR1 is SEHNR and CDR2 is FQNEAQ (reference sequence). The CDR3 loop spans 12 amino acids. The CDR3 DNA reads as TGTGCCAGCAGCTCTCGGGGGACTGAAGCTTTCTTT. Translated, it gives CASSSRGTEAFF.

This clonotype was observed at least ten times. This chain connects TRBV28 to TRBJ2-4; D tentatively reads TRBD1 or TRBD2 (5 bases each). CDR1 is MDHEN, CDR2 SYDVKM, per germline. This CDR3 is built from 16 residues. V was cut by 6 bases and J by 0 bases, with 15 bases left in between. CDR3 DNA: TGTGCCAGCAGGCCAGCCGGGACGTTAGCCAAAAACATTCAGTACTTC. It translates to CASRPAGTLAKNIQYF.

There are many counts of this clonotype. The chain employs TRBV27 and TRBJ1-2; TRBD1 agrees at 8 bases. The V gene's germline CDR1 is MNHEY and CDR2 SMNVEV (reference sequence). This CDR3 has 16 residues. V lost 5 bases to trimming and J lost 8 bases; unmatched junction nucleotides: 16. The CDR3: CASSPYYSDRGNGYTF. The CDR3 coding sequence is TGTGCCAGCAGTCCTTACTACTCCGACAGGGGCAACGGCTACACCTTC.

This clonotype was counted a few times. The rearrangement joins TRBV29-1 to TRBJ2-7; TRBD1 aligns across 8 bases. The ends lost 2 bases at V and 1 base at J; junction bases unmatched: 4. Germline V gives CDR1 SQVTM, CDR2 ANQGSEA. The CDR3 sequence is 14 residues long. The CDR3 region is CSVESRQGSYEQYF. In DNA, the CDR3 is TGCAGCGTTGAATCCCGACAGGGGTCCTACGAGCAGTACTTC.

This clonotype was observed many times. V and J are TRBV20-1 and TRBJ2-7; D possibly uses TRBD1 or TRBD2 (5 bases each). Germline CDR1 DFQATT, CDR2 SNEGSKA (reference sequence). The CDR3 is made up of 15 amino acids. Trimming took 0 bases from V and 0 from J, leaving 12 bases between them. CDR3 coding DNA: TGCAGTGCTAGAGATGAGGGGAAGCCCTCCTACGAGCAGTACTTC. It yields the protein CSARDEGKPSYEQYF.

This clonotype showed up many times. The chain employs TRBV7-2 and TRBJ2-1; TRBD2 matches 10 bases. The length of the CDR3 is 15 residues. The germline gives CDR1 SGHTA, CDR2 FQGNSA. Trimming removed 6 bases from V and 4 bases from J; junction bases left unmatched: 6. The CDR3 DNA sequence: TGTGCCAGCAGGTCGGCTAGCGGGAGTTACAATGAGCAGTTCTTC. This sequence encodes CASRSASGSYNEQFF.

This clonotype was counted at least ten times. The V gene is TRBV7-2, the J gene TRBJ1-1; TRBD1 might be the D (6 bases). There are 14 residues in the CDR3. Germline-derived CDR1 and CDR2 are SGHTA and FQGNSA. Deletions cut 5 bases from V and 11 bases from J, with 21 bases between. The CDR3 sequence: CASSLLTGRYTAFF. The CDR3 DNA reads TGTGCCAGCAGCCTCCTGACAGGACGATATACGGCTTTCTTT.

This clonotype was recorded many times. The V and J genes are TRBV5-1 and TRBJ2-5; possibly TRBD1 for D (6 bases). The CDR3 is made up of 15 amino acids. Trimming removed 2 bases at V and 0 bases at J, with 11 bases between. CDR1 and CDR2 from the germline V gene are SGHRS and YFSETQ. The CDR3 region is CASSFHGQHQETQYF. The CDR3 DNA reads as TGCGCCAGCAGCTTCCACGGACAGCACCAAGAGACCCAGTACTTC.

The chain is built from TRBV6-5 and TRBJ1-1, with D perhaps TRBD1 (5 bases). CDR3 size: 15 residues. Per germline, CDR1 MNHEY and CDR2 SVGAGI. The V end lost 0 bases, the J end lost 0 bases, and 8 bases lay between the germline ends. Here the CDR3 reads CASSYSRQLNTEAFF. The CDR3 DNA follows: TGTGCCAGCAGTTACTCGAGACAGCTGAACACTGAAGCTTTCTTT.

This clonotype was observed many times. The chain has TRBV19 and TRBJ2-3; 7 nucleotides match TRBD1. The length of the CDR3 is 16 residues. V was pared by 6 bases and J by 4 bases, with 13 bases of the junction left unmatched. Germline values: CDR1 LNHDA, CDR2 SQIVND (reference sequence). CDR3 sequence reads: CASSQPRGLRADTQYF. The CDR3 nucleotides are TGTGCCAGTAGCCAACCCAGGGGGTTGCGAGCAGATACGCAGTATTTT.

This clonotype was recorded at least ten times. This chain uses TRBV5-1 with TRBJ1-5; no clear D gene. From germline, CDR1 is SGHRS and CDR2 YFSETQ. This CDR3 has 16 amino acids. The ends were cut back, 0 bases at V and 5 bases at J, with 15 bases in the middle. The CDR3 DNA reads TGCGCCAGCAGCTTGGTAACACCTATGAAATATCAGCCCCAGCATTTT. Translating gives CASSLVTPMKYQPQHF.

This clonotype came up a few times. This CDR3 reads CSVGTSGRAYEQYF. The CDR3 DNA reads TGCAGCGTTGGAACTAGCGGGAGGGCCTACGAGCAGTACTTC. This chain joins TRBV29-1 and TRBJ2-7; 13 positions agree with TRBD2. The germline gives CDR1 SQVTM, CDR2 ANQGSEA. This CDR3 contains 14 residues. The V segment lost 4 bases and the J segment 2 bases; nucleotides outside the gene matches: 2.

The chain is built from TRBV27 and TRBJ1-5; 9 nucleotides match TRBD1. The CDR3 is 17 residues long. CDR1 is MNHEY, CDR2 SMNVEV, per germline (reference sequence). The CDR3 bases are TGTTCTAGCAGCCCCGGCCGGGGACAGGGTAGGAATCAGCCCCAGCATTTT. Residues: CSSSPGRGQGRNQPQHF.

This clonotype was found a few times. This could be a read error, since a much larger clone is one nucleotide away. J is TRBJ2-7 and V is TRBV3-1; TRBD1 is a possible D gene (6 bases). The germline V gene encodes CDR1 LGHDT and CDR2 YNNKEL (reference sequence). The CDR3 is made up of 14 amino acids. Deletions cut 4 bases from V and 2 bases from J, with 12 bases between. CDR3 in DNA: TGTGCCAGCAGCCCCGGGACACGGACCTACGAGCAGTACTTC. This codes for CASSPGTRTYEQYF.

This clonotype was counted ten times or more. The chain couples TRBV3-1 to TRBJ2-5; 8 bases are shared with TRBD2. The germline V gene encodes CDR1 LGHDT and CDR2 YNNKEL (reference sequence). Trimming cost V 4 bases and J 1 base; bases outside gene matches: 5. This CDR3 is 15 amino acids long. CDR3 DNA sequence: TGTGCCAGCAGCCCCCTTACTAGCGGCCAAGAGACCCAGTACTTC. Translating gives CASSPLTSGQETQYF.

The chain employs TRBV29-1 and TRBJ2-1; 7 bases align to TRBD2. This CDR3 contains 13 residues. CDR1 and CDR2 (germline): SQVTM, ANQGSEA. CDR3: CRTMGGRDNEQFF. The CDR3 DNA is TGCAGGACCATGGGGGGGAGGGACAATGAGCAGTTCTTC.

The rearrangement uses TRBV18 and TRBJ1-4; 7 bases align to TRBD1. This CDR3 has 19 residues. Germline V gene lookup returns CDR1 KGHSH and CDR2 LQKENI. Germline trimming cut 2 bases from V and 7 bases from J; bases unmatched to any gene: 19. The CDR3 DNA is TGTGCCAGCTCACCATACGCCCCGTTACTACAGGGGCCCACTGAAAAACTGTTTTTT. Its protein product is CASSPYAPLLQGPTEKLFF.

This clonotype has a handful of counts. The chain carries TRBV10-1 and TRBJ2-7, with 7 positions matching TRBD2. The CDR3 covers 14 residues. V was clipped by 4 bases and J by 6 bases; unmatched bases: 9. CDR1 is WNHNN, CDR2 SYGVQD, per germline (reference sequence). The CDR3 loop reads CASSGASGALEQYF. The CDR3 DNA is TGCGCCAGCAGTGGGGCTAGCGGAGCCCTCGAGCAGTACTTC.

This clonotype was recorded many times. This rearrangement joins TRBV3-1 to TRBJ2-7; D gene uncertain. Trimming took off 3 bases at V and 2 bases at J, with 17 bases between the two ends. Germline lookup yields CDR1 LGHDT and CDR2 YNNKEL (reference sequence). This CDR3 contains 16 residues. CDR3 loop: CASSQSGFPGPYEQYF. In DNA, the CDR3 is TGTGCCAGCAGCCAGTCCGGGTTCCCCGGGCCCTACGAGCAGTACTTC.

The sample holds a few counts of this clonotype. V is TRBV4-1 and J is TRBJ1-4; 10 bases are shared with TRBD1. CDR1 is MGHRA, CDR2 YSYEKL, per germline. The CDR3 spans 15 residues. With 0 bases clipped from V and 6 bases from J, the junction kept 1 base outside the gene matches. CDR3 loop: CASSQEDRGDEKLFF. The CDR3 DNA reads TGCGCCAGCAGCCAAGAGGACAGGGGGGATGAAAAACTGTTTTTT.

As for this clonotype: The conserved final phenylalanine or tryptophan is absent from the CDR3, which likely points to a read error. The J gene is TRBJ2-1, the V gene TRBV5-1, with 7 nucleotides matching TRBD2. V shed 3 bases and J 0 bases; nucleotides not matched to a gene: 0. CDR1 SGHRS and CDR2 YFSETQ come from the germline V gene. The CDR3 has 14 residues. Here the CDR3 DNA reads TGCGCCAGCAGCTCGGGGGGCTCCTACAATGAGCAGTTCCTC. This encodes CASSSGGSYNEQFL.

The chain combines TRBV19 with TRBJ2-5, with unresolved D. Trimming pared 5 bases from V and 1 base from J, leaving 8 bases between. Germline assignment: CDR1 LNHDA and CDR2 SQIVND (reference sequence). This CDR3 region has 13 residues. This CDR3 reads CASSSLSQETQYF. The CDR3 DNA follows: TGTGCCAGTAGTTCGCTATCCCAAGAGACCCAGTACTTC.

The chain employs TRBV24-1 and TRBJ2-2; 10 nucleotides match TRBD1. V shed 4 bases and J 5 bases; nucleotides not matched to a gene: 9. CDR3 length equals 17 residues. Germline loops: CDR1 KGHDR, CDR2 SFDVKD. The CDR3 spells CATSERHWDRGTGELFF. In nucleotides, the CDR3 is TGTGCCACCAGTGAGCGCCACTGGGACAGGGGTACCGGGGAGCTGTTTTTT.

This clonotype was detected ten times or more. This chain links TRBV20-1 with TRBJ2-3; 10 bases are a match to TRBD2. There are 14 residues in the CDR3. The germline V gene has CDR1 DFQATT and CDR2 SNEGSKA (reference sequence). V gave up 6 bases and J gave up 1 base; unmatched junction bases: 4. The CDR3 nucleotides are TGCAGTGCCCCCGGGACTAGCGGCACAGATACGCAGTATTTT. Translating gives CSAPGTSGTDTQYF.